What follows describes a single T cell receptor beta chain. As yet, its antigen is unknown. Researchers isolated CD4+ T cells once 9 to 11 days of culture had elapsed. Each participant received a vaccine that was either BNT162b2 or mRNA-1273, given as two doses. The protocol was immunoSEQ multiplex PCR, while the TCRdb copy is restricted to in-frame clones and leaves out a portion. The profile shows tens of thousands of clones, around 66% of them singletons. This sample is part of a study of vaccination effects on CD4 cells after COVID-19. Whole-study context: After the second dose, samples were taken at median day 72.

Findings of the study overall: Marked clonal contraction was seen in infection- and vaccine-induced clones late after vaccination.

The clonotype comes from a human donor who received a COVID-19 vaccine. The material sequenced was CD4+ T cells from PBMCs cultured without peptide, taken after COVID-19 vaccination.

DNA for the CDR3: TGTGCCAGTAGTATGTCTCTAGCGGGAGGGCCGAACTCCTACGAGCAGTACTTC. As protein: CASSMSLAGGPNSYEQYF. The rearrangement uses TRBV19 and TRBJ2-7, with TRBD2 matching 12 bases. Germline V gene sequence: CDR1 LNHDA, CDR2 SQIVND (reference sequence). The CDR3 covers 18 residues. Trimming took 3 bases from V and 0 from J; bases not matched to a gene: 9.